This T cell receptor (beta chain) was documented in a study of shared T cell receptors in the human thymus. Assay used: immunoSEQ multiplex PCR; TCRdb lists only in-frame clones, some missing. The sample contains more than 550,000 clones, 80% to 90% of which appear only once. The CDR3 has 19 residues. Trimming left V 2 bases short and J 4 bases short, with 26 bases between. Germline loops: CDR1 MNHNS, CDR2 SASEGT. Another study also made use of these data, one on human thymus T cells. From that report: Repertoires sampled from thymus and blood appeared biased in V and J gene usage.

This clonotype was sampled from a girl less than two years old with a congenital heart defect. The V gene is TRBV6-1, the J gene TRBJ1-2, with D perhaps TRBD1 (6 bases). Material: thymocytes. The CDR3 coding sequence is TGTGCCAGCAGTGAAACCCCCTCGGGACACGGCGAGTTAACCTATGGCTACACCTTC. It translates to CASSETPSGHGELTYGYTF.